Shown below are 8 T cell receptor beta chains from a single sample sequenced in a study of blood T cell repertoires in COVID-19. Generated by immunoSEQ multiplex PCR, the TCRdb table keeps only in-frame clones and is missing some. Of about 62,000 clones in the sample, 75% to 90% were seen once. Input material: peripheral blood. These TCRs come from a woman aged 55-70 years with COVID-19, enrolled during active disease.

V usage is TRBV29-1 and J usage is TRBJ1-1; D possibly corresponds to TRBD1 (5 bases). Trimming shortened V by 4 bases and J by 11 bases, and 17 bases separated the two germline ends. The CDR3 is 12 amino acids. The germline V gene has CDR1 SQVTM and CDR2 ANQGSEA. CDR3 nucleotides: TGCAGCGTTGCACGCGGGACTCAAGGGGCTTTCTTT. Its protein is CSVARGTQGAFF.

V usage is TRBV11-1 and J usage is TRBJ2-7, with TRBD2 identical over 12 bases. The CDR3 is made up of 15 amino acids. Germline values: CDR1 SGHAT, CDR2 FQDESV (reference sequence). V lost 8 bases and J lost 5; bases outside the gene matches: 10. CDR3 protein: CASAPRLAGVHEQYF. The CDR3 DNA follows: TGTGCCAGCGCCCCCAGACTAGCGGGAGTTCACGAGCAGTACTTC.

This clone showed up just a few times. The J gene is TRBJ1-5, the V gene TRBV30; tentatively, D is TRBD1 (6 bases). CDR3 length: 13 amino acids. V lost 5 bases to trimming and J lost 5 bases, with 13 bases between them. CDR1 is GTSNPN, CDR2 SVGIG, per germline (reference sequence). The CDR3 DNA reads as TGTGCCTGGGATAAGGACAGAGATCAGCCCCAGCATTTT. Residues: CAWDKDRDQPQHF.

The chain uses TRBV5-4 and TRBJ1-1, with 7 bases aligning to TRBD1. Germline CDR1 is SGHNT and CDR2 is YYREEE (reference sequence). With 5 bases clipped from V and 4 bases from J, the junction kept 8 bases outside the gene matches. The CDR3 sequence is 14 residues long. CDR3 sequence: CASSRRGRGTEAFF. CDR3 DNA: TGTGCCAGCAGTCGGAGGGGGCGGGGCACTGAAGCTTTCTTT.

The CDR3, as DNA: TGTGCCAGCAGCTTACAGACTAGCGAGGCTGAGCAGTTCTTC. Translating gives CASSLQTSEAEQFF. This chain links TRBV11-3 with TRBJ2-1; 8 nucleotides align to TRBD2. Germline V gene data show CDR1 as SGHNT and CDR2 as YENEEA. Trimming cost V 2 bases and J 9 bases; bases outside gene matches: 6. This CDR3 is built from 14 residues.

The chain combines TRBV6-4 with TRBJ1-1; maybe TRBD1 (6 bases). Germline CDR1 and CDR2: MRHNA and SNTAGT. The V end was cut by 3 bases, the J end by 4 bases, with 12 bases between. This CDR3 has 14 residues. The CDR3: CASSEREGGTEAFF. The CDR3 bases are TGTGCCAGCAGTGAGCGGGAGGGGGGCACTGAAGCTTTCTTT.

The CDR3: CASSPPGLSSSYEQYF. The CDR3 DNA is TGTGCCAGCTCACCACCGGGACTATCCAGCTCCTACGAGCAGTACTTC. The chain uses TRBV18 and TRBJ2-7; TRBD2 matches at 7 bases. Germline CDR1 and CDR2: KGHSH and LQKENI. This CDR3 region has 16 residues. With V trimmed by 0 bases and J by 0 bases, 5 bases remained unmatched.

The chain carries TRBV2 and TRBJ2-7; D might be TRBD1 (6 bases). The germline V gene has CDR1 SNHLY and CDR2 FYNNEI. The CDR3 extends over 15 amino acids. V lost 6 bases, J lost 5 bases, and 20 bases lay in between. The CDR3 region has the DNA TGTGCCAGCAGCAAAATTACAGGGTTAGGAAACGAGCAGTACTTC. Its protein product is CASSKITGLGNEQYF.